Each of the 24 T cell receptor beta chains below was sequenced from the same sample in a study of blood T cells in healthy people across ages. Combining a sample-barcoded 5' primer with a J-beta primer mix, a second PCR ran for about 7 to 11 cycles. TCRdb fed the 5' RACE reads into MiXCR, producing one record per CDR3 protein. The table shows about 670,000 distinct CDR3 sequences, with 35% to 50% occurring only once. The sample comprised blood. The receptors derive from a man at least 80 years old in good health.

The CDR3 loop is CASSYQGAADTQYF. The CDR3 region has the DNA TGTGCCAGCAGTTACCAGGGGGCAGCAGATACGCAGTATTTT. The chain has TRBV6-6 and TRBJ2-3; 8 bases align to TRBD1. The length of the CDR3 is 14 residues. The ends lost 2 bases at V and 4 bases at J; junction bases unmatched: 2. From germline, CDR1 is MNHNY and CDR2 SVGAGI (reference sequence).

Of note for this clonotype: Germline and junction disagree at one end, which may indicate a read error. The chain carries TRBV4-1 and TRBJ2-1, with D possibly being TRBD1 or TRBD2 (6 bases each). The CDR3 spans 15 residues. Germline V gene data show CDR1 as MGHRA and CDR2 as YSYEKL. As DNA, the CDR3 is TGTGCCAGCAGCCAAGCCCCTCCGGGGGCTAAGGAGCAGTTCTTC. It encodes CASSQAPPGAKEQFF.

Points on this clonotype: It may be a read error: a sequence one base away is much more abundant. This sequence joins TRBV5-1 and TRBJ2-3; TRBD1 matches 8 bases. Germline assignment: CDR1 SGHRS and CDR2 YFSETQ. This CDR3 contains 14 residues. The CDR3 spells CASSPSGGPDTRYF. CDR3 bases: TGCGCCAGCAGCCCCTCAGGGGGCCCCGATACGCGGTATTTT.

The table lists this clonotype with a few counts. This sequence joins TRBV3-1 and TRBJ1-2; no clear D. The CDR3 length is 14 residues. Germline CDR1 is LGHDT and CDR2 is YNNKEL (reference sequence). V lost 1 base to trimming and J lost 6 bases, with 12 bases between them. DNA for the CDR3: TGTGCCAGCAGCCAAGTGGTTCGACGTGATGGCTACACCTTC. Translation gives CASSQVVRRDGYTF.

The chain is built from TRBV3-1 and TRBJ2-5; the D is unclear. Per germline, CDR1 LGHDT and CDR2 YNNKEL (reference sequence). V shed 1 base and J shed 7 bases, with 10 bases lying between them. This CDR3 spans 13 amino acids. CDR3 region: CASSQALGTTQYF. The CDR3 coding sequence is TGTGCCAGCAGCCAAGCCCTGGGAACGACCCAGTACTTC.

This chain joins TRBV20-1 and TRBJ2-7, with D tentatively TRBD1 (6 bases). This CDR3 has 12 amino acids. Trimming pared 4 bases from V and 3 bases from J, leaving 10 bases between. Germline lookup yields CDR1 DFQATT and CDR2 SNEGSKA (reference sequence). The DNA of the CDR3 is TGCAGTGCTACCACAGGGTTCTACGAGCAGTACTTC. It encodes CSATTGFYEQYF.

The chain has TRBV20-1 and TRBJ2-4; TRBD1 aligns across 8 bases. J was trimmed by 1 base and V by 4 bases; bases with no gene match: 6. The CDR3 covers 15 residues. The germline V gene encodes CDR1 DFQATT and CDR2 SNEGSKA (reference sequence). This chain's CDR3 is CSAIERQGAKNIQYF. The CDR3, as DNA: TGCAGTGCTATTGAAAGACAGGGGGCCAAAAACATTCAGTACTTC.

In its sample, this clonotype was seen a few times. The chain uses TRBV28 and TRBJ1-4; TRBD1 agrees at 9 bases. Germline lookup yields CDR1 MDHEN and CDR2 SYDVKM. The CDR3 has 16 residues. V lost 6 bases to trimming and J lost 5 bases; unmatched junction nucleotides: 10. CDR3 protein: CASSPMRGTGNEKLFF. CDR3 nucleotides: TGTGCCAGCAGCCCTATGCGCGGGACAGGGAATGAAAAACTGTTTTTT.

The chain links TRBV20-1 to TRBJ2-5; 10 bases align to TRBD1. This CDR3 has 15 amino acids. From germline, CDR1 is DFQATT and CDR2 SNEGSKA (reference sequence). The J segment lost 4 bases and the V segment lost 2 bases, leaving 7 bases of the junction unmatched. In DNA form, the CDR3 reads TGCAGTGCTAGAAGACAGGGGGCAGGTAGAGAGACCCAGTACTTC. This codes for CSARRQGAGRETQYF.

In the case of this clonotype: With a much larger clone just one base away, this may be a read error. The chain links TRBV7-2 to TRBJ2-3; D is unresolved. Germline V lookup: CDR1 SGHTA, CDR2 FQGNSA. The V end was cut by 8 bases, the J end by 2 bases, with 14 bases between. The length of the CDR3 is 14 residues. The CDR3 coding sequence is TGTGCCAGCCAGCCGACAACCTTCACAGATACGCAGTATTTT. This codes for CASQPTTFTDTQYF. Filled out from reference TRBV7-2 and TRBJ2-3, the complete variable domain reads GAGVSQSPSNKVTEKGKDVELRCDPISGHTALYWYRQSLGQGLEFLIYFQGNSAPDKSGLPSDRFSAERTGGSVSTLTIQRTQQEDSAVYLCASQPTTFTDTQYFGPGTRLTVL.

V is TRBV6-2 or TRBV6-3 and J is TRBJ2-2; 9 nucleotides align to TRBD2. The CDR3 has 15 residues. Losses at the gene ends were 7 bases for V and 4 bases for J; bases not matched to a gene: 7. Germline-derived CDR1 and CDR2 are MNHEY and SVGEGT. The DNA for the CDR3 is TGTGCCAGCATCGGTAGCGGGAGAAGCACCGGGGAGCTGTTTTTT. Protein product: CASIGSGRSTGELFF.

Concerning this clonotype itself: A read error is likely, as this CDR3 ends without the conserved phenylalanine or tryptophan. The chain joins TRBV7-6 to TRBJ2-1; the D gene is possibly TRBD2 (5 bases). Germline V CDR1 and CDR2: SGHVS, FNYEAQ. The CDR3 has 15 amino acids. V was pared by 1 base and J by 8 bases, with 15 bases between. The CDR3 sequence: CASSLGGSSQDEQFI. Written as DNA, the CDR3 is TGTGCCAGCAGCTTAGGAGGGTCCAGCCAGGATGAGCAGTTCATC.

Comment on this clonotype: Since a much larger clone is just one base distant, this may be a read error. V usage is TRBV15 and J usage is TRBJ2-7; 7 nucleotides align to TRBD1. The junction had 5 bases not matched to a gene; V was cut back by 1 base and J by 2 bases. This CDR3 spans 15 amino acids. Germline V gives CDR1 LNHNV, CDR2 YYDKDF (reference sequence). The CDR3 bases are TGTGCCACCAGCAGAGCCGGGACAGTGGCCTACGAGCAGTACTTC. It encodes CATSRAGTVAYEQYF.

The chain is built from TRBV6-2 or TRBV6-3 and TRBJ1-5; a possible D gene is TRBD1 (5 bases). V was pared by 2 bases and J by 0 bases, with 17 bases between. CDR1 and CDR2 (germline): MNHEY, SVGEGT. The CDR3 runs 18 residues. CDR3 in amino acids: CASSYVSSQGISNQPQHF. In DNA, the CDR3 is TGTGCCAGCAGTTACGTCTCGTCTCAGGGTATTAGCAATCAGCCCCAGCATTTT.

The DNA for the CDR3 is TGCAGCGTTGAGGGGGGGAAGGGTTCCTACGAGCAGTACTTC. It yields the protein CSVEGGKGSYEQYF. This sequence joins TRBV29-1 and TRBJ2-7; 7 positions match TRBD2. Germline V gene data show CDR1 as SQVTM and CDR2 as ANQGSEA. V lost 3 bases, J lost 1 base, and 6 bases stayed unmatched. The CDR3 runs to 14 residues.

V usage is TRBV28 and J usage is TRBJ2-3; 9 bases are a match to TRBD2. The CDR3 consists of 14 residues. The V and J ends lost 5 bases and 9 bases, in that order; junction bases with no gene match: 9. CDR1 is MDHEN and CDR2 is SYDVKM in the germline V gene. The DNA for the CDR3 is TGTGCCAGCAGTATAAGGACTAGCGCAGGCACGCAGTATTTT. Its protein is CASSIRTSAGTQYF.

The V call is TRBV4-2, the J call TRBJ2-1; D not certain. The V and J ends lost 4 bases and 0 bases respectively, with 13 bases between them. The CDR3 is 16 residues long. Germline CDR1 reads LGHNA; CDR2 reads YNFKEQ. The CDR3 region is CASSPREASSYNEQFF. CDR3 in DNA: TGTGCCAGCAGCCCCCGAGAAGCTAGCTCCTACAATGAGCAGTTCTTC.

This clonotype was counted between two and nine times. V and J are TRBV29-1 and TRBJ1-4, with a tentative D call TRBD1 (6 bases). Trimming left V 6 bases short and J 0 bases short, with 11 bases between. The germline CDR1 and CDR2 sequences are SQVTM and ANQGSEA. The CDR3 consists of 14 residues. The DNA for the CDR3 is TGCAGCGTCGCCACAGGGACAACTAATGAAAAACTGTTTTTT. This gives the protein CSVATGTTNEKLFF.

This clonotype showed up just a few times. The J gene is TRBJ2-5, the V gene TRBV6-1; TRBD2 is a possible D gene (6 bases). In germline, CDR1 is MNHNS, CDR2 SASEGT. V was cut by 10 bases and J by 5 bases, with 29 bases left in between. The CDR3 contains 17 residues. CDR3 amino acids: CATRRFSSAGPTETQYF. CDR3 in DNA: TGTGCCACCCGTAGGTTTAGCTCGGCGGGGCCCACGGAGACCCAGTACTTC.

This clonotype turned up a few times. The chain couples TRBV7-2 to TRBJ2-4; 9 bases fit TRBD1. The length of the CDR3 is 14 residues. CDR1 and CDR2 (germline): SGHTA, FQGNSA. V shed 3 bases, J shed 8 bases, and the junction held 5 bases outside the gene matches. This chain's CDR3 is CASSFRDRADIQYF. CDR3 nucleotide sequence: TGTGCCAGCAGCTTCCGGGACAGGGCTGACATTCAGTACTTC.

As concerns this clonotype: A read error may explain this, as a much larger clone is one base away. The V gene is TRBV28, the J gene TRBJ2-5; 8 bases match TRBD2. The CDR3 consists of 12 residues. Germline assignment: CDR1 MDHEN and CDR2 SYDVKM. The junction had 8 bases not matched to a gene; V was cut back by 6 bases and J by 11 bases. CDR3 bases: TGTGCCAGCAGGTCGGGAGGGCCTCAGCAGTACTTC. Translation gives CASRSGGPQQYF.

This clonotype was counted a few times. The V call is TRBV5-1, the J call TRBJ2-2; D is unresolved. Trimming left V 4 bases short and J 3 bases short, with 10 bases between. The CDR3 spans 14 residues. CDR1 and CDR2 (germline): SGHRS, YFSETQ. The CDR3 DNA reads TGCGCCAGCAGCCCACCAGGAGACACCGGGGAGCTGTTTTTT. Translating it yields CASSPPGDTGELFF.

The chain recombines TRBV18 with TRBJ2-7; 7 bases fit TRBD1. The J call may be in error: the DNA end matches TRBJ2-5 better. This CDR3 has 14 amino acids. Germline CDR1 is KGHSH and CDR2 is LQKENI. In DNA form, the CDR3 reads TGTGCCAGCTCGGCCACAGGGGTGCAAGAGACCCAGTACTTC. As protein: CASSATGVQETQYF.

The chain combines TRBV7-2 with TRBJ2-1; no clear D gene. CDR1 SGHTA and CDR2 FQGNSA come from the germline V gene. Trimming removed 3 bases at V and 3 bases at J, with 6 bases between. This CDR3 contains 13 residues. Here the CDR3 reads CASSFHSYNEQFF. In DNA, the CDR3 is TGTGCCAGCAGCTTCCACAGCTACAATGAGCAGTTCTTC.